Here is one T cell receptor (beta chain) with its context. The data are from a study of cytomegalovirus exposure and HLA in healthy donors. The CDR3 has 15 residues. V gave up 5 bases and J gave up 3 bases; unmatched junction bases: 7. The germline V gene has CDR1 SGHTA and CDR2 FQGNSA. The PCR was carried out with 60 Vbeta primers and 13 Jbeta primers. Data came from immunoSEQ multiplex PCR; TCRdb stores just in-frame clones and leaves some out. Among approximately 150,000 clones listed, approximately 80% were seen once. V and J are TRBV7-2 and TRBJ2-3; 8 bases line up with TRBD1. The sample consisted of PBMCs. This clonotype was obtained from a woman in her thirties or forties in good health and CMV-seropositive. CDR3 sequence reads: CASSRDGQGTDTQYF. The CDR3 DNA reads as TGTGCCAGCAGCCGGGACGGACAGGGAACAGATACGCAGTATTTT.